Listed below are T cell receptor beta chains from one sample, sequenced in a study of early T cells in non-severe SARS-CoV-2 infection. From the 5' RACE reads, TCRdb called clonotypes with MiXCR, one entry per CDR3 protein. The sample gives under 20,000 distinct CDR3 sequences, roughly 5% of which show up once; over 6.5% is in the top ten. The sample taken for sequencing was whole blood. Receptors were obtained from an adult who was a healthcare worker with PCR-confirmed SARS-CoV-2 infection or an uninfected control (not recorded which). The CDR3 runs from the conserved cysteine through the conserved F or W. Each record gives: V gene, J gene, D gene, CDR3 protein. The D gene is left open where the match is weak.

>TRBV11-2|TRBJ2-3|TRBD1
CASSLGGTGLTDTQYF
>TRBV3-2|TRBJ2-3|.
CASSQGLAGGLDTQYF
>TRBV11-3|TRBJ2-1|TRBD2
CASSPGLADVEQFF
>TRBV20-1|TRBJ2-1|TRBD2
CSARTGTSGRNEQFF
>TRBV7-9|TRBJ2-5|.
CASSPFMDYQETQYF
>TRBV6-2/TRBV6-3|TRBJ2-1|TRBD2
CASRGLAGISYNEQFF
>TRBV7-9|TRBJ1-4|.
CASSSPTATNEKLFF
>TRBV7-2|TRBJ2-4|.
CASSSGGLAENIQYF
>TRBV28|TRBJ1-1|.
CASSLGNTEAFF
>TRBV7-2|TRBJ2-7|.
CASSLGRGSYEQYF
>TRBV5-1|TRBJ1-6|.
CASSPDTFRGRDSPLHF
>TRBV20-1|TRBJ2-7|TRBD2
CSASHPLAGGTYEQYF
>TRBV12-3/TRBV12-4|TRBJ2-1|TRBD2
CASSQTLAGQNEQFF
>TRBV27|TRBJ1-1|.
CASSLTGFNTEAFF
>TRBV7-9|TRBJ2-1|TRBD2
CASSSGTSDPYNEQFF
>TRBV29-1|TRBJ1-1|.
CSVVEQLNTEAFF
>TRBV27|TRBJ2-2|TRBD1
CATQLQGAPYTGELFF
>TRBV7-2|TRBJ2-3|TRBD2
CASSPTGLASDTQYF
>TRBV7-2|TRBJ2-3|.
CASSPMGRLYF
>TRBV11-3|TRBJ2-1|.
CASSPALALRHEQFF
>TRBV4-1|TRBJ2-1|.
CASSQDHPGSRNNEQFF
>TRBV30|TRBJ2-7|.
CAWSVLGLYEQYF
>TRBV14|TRBJ2-5|.
CASSQDIGQGGETQYF
>TRBV5-4|TRBJ1-2|.
CASSPRTDNYGYTF
>TRBV29-1|TRBJ1-5|.
CSVGNSNQPQHF
>TRBV20-1|TRBJ1-2|.
CSARDRRTGKPPYGYTF
>TRBV9|TRBJ2-2|.
CASSVVQTGELFF
>TRBV4-1|TRBJ1-2|TRBD1
CASSQVEGKQGIYGYTF
>TRBV28|TRBJ2-7|.
CASKGDISYEQYF
>TRBV19|TRBJ2-5|.
CASTPTRTRGQGTQYF
>TRBV18|TRBJ1-3|.
CASSPPTQAARSGNTIYF
>TRBV12-3/TRBV12-4|TRBJ1-5|.
CASTPTGIGEPQHF
>TRBV3-1|TRBJ2-7|.
CASSQWAYEQYF
>TRBV5-1|TRBJ1-3|.
CASSLATGSSGNTIYF
>TRBV12-3/TRBV12-4|TRBJ1-2|TRBD1
CASSSQGNYGYTF
>TRBV5-1|TRBJ2-2|TRBD1
CASSAGTGGFGELFF
>TRBV18|TRBJ2-7|.
CASSPPTSSYEQYF
>TRBV6-1|TRBJ1-1|TRBD1
CASREDRGMNTEAFF
>TRBV20-1|TRBJ2-7|.
CSARDLTGLYEQYF
>TRBV18|TRBJ2-7|.
CASSGPGAPLGDEQYF
>TRBV7-9|TRBJ2-4|.
CASSETSLLAKNIQYF
>TRBV4-1|TRBJ1-5|TRBD1
CASSQRDSPNQPQHF
>TRBV20-1|TRBJ2-1|.
CSASEGNEQFF
>TRBV27|TRBJ1-6|.
CASSLQSSYNSPLHF
>TRBV27|TRBJ1-1|.
CASSLKGGITEAFF
>TRBV19|TRBJ2-1|TRBD1
CASRHGTGRSNEQFF
>TRBV12-3/TRBV12-4|TRBJ2-1|.
CASSRTVSEQFF
>TRBV11-2|TRBJ2-1|.
CASSLHREPHNEQFF
>TRBV7-2|TRBJ2-6|.
CASSLRAGANVLTF
>TRBV29-1|TRBJ1-2|.
CSVAAGNYGYTF
>TRBV30|TRBJ1-1|.
CAWSHSDTEAFF
>TRBV6-6|TRBJ2-3|TRBD2
CASSSGLAGGGTDTQYF